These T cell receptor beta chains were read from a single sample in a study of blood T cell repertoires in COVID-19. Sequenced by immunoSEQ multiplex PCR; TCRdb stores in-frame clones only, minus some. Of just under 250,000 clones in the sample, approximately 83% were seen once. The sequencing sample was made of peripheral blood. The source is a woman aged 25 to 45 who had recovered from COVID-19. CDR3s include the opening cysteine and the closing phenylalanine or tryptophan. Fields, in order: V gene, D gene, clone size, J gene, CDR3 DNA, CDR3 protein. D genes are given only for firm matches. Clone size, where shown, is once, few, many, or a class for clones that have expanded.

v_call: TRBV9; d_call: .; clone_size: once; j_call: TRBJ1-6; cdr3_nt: TGTGCCAGCAGCCCCCAGATGGGGGGGAATAATTCACCCCTCCACTTT; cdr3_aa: CASSPQMGGNNSPLHF
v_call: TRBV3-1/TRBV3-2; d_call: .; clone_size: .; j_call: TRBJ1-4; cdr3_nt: TGTGCCAGCAGCCAAGATATTCTGACAGCAACTAATGAAAAACTGTTTTTT; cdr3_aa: CASSQDILTATNEKLFF
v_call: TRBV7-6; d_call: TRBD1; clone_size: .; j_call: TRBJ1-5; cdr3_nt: TGTGCCAGCAGCGCCGGGACAGGGGGCGCGTCAGGCAATCAGCCCCAGCATTTT; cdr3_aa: CASSAGTGGASGNQPQHF
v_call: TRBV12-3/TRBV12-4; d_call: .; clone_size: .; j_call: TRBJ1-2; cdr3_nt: TGTGCCAGCAGTTTGTGGACTGGGGATGGCTACACCTTC; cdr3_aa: CASSLWTGDGYTF
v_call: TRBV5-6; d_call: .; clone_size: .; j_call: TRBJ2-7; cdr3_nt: TGTGCCAGCAACTTGGGGGCAATCGAGCAGTACTTC; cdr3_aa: CASNLGAIEQYF
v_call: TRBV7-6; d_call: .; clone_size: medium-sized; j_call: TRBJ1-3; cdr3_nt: TGTGCCAGCAGCTTAGGAGGACAAAGCTCTGGAAACACCATATATTTT; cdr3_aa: CASSLGGQSSGNTIYF
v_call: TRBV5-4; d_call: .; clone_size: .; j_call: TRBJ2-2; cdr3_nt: TGTGCCAGCAGCCGACAGGGAGGCGCCGGGGAGCTGTTTTTT; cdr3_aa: CASSRQGGAGELFF
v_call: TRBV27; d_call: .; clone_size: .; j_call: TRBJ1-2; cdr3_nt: TGTGCCAGCAGTTTAAGGGGGGGGTCCTATGGCTACACCTTC; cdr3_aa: CASSLRGGSYGYTF
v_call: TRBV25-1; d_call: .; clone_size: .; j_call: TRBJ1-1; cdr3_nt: TGTGCCAGCAGTGAATACAAGGGGTCGGGCACTGAAGCTTTCTTT; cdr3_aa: CASSEYKGSGTEAFF
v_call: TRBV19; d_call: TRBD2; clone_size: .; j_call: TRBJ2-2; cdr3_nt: TGTGCCAGTAGTACCCGACTAGCGGGCAACACCGGGGAGCTGTTTTTT; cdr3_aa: CASSTRLAGNTGELFF
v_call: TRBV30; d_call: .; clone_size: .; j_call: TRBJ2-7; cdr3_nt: TGTGCCTGGACCAGAGACACCTACGAGCAGTACTTC; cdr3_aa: CAWTRDTYEQYF
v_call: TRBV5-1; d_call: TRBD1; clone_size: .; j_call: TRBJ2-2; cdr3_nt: TGCGCCAGCAGGGGGACAGCGAACACCGGGGAGCTGTTTTTT; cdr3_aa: CASRGTANTGELFF
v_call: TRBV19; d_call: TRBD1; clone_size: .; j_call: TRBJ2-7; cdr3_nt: TGTGCCAGTAGTATTAGGGACAGGACCTACGAGCAGTACTTC; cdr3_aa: CASSIRDRTYEQYF
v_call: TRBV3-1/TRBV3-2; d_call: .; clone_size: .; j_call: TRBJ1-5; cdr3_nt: TGTGCCAGCAGCCAGGACAGAAATCAGCCCCAGCATTTT; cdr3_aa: CASSQDRNQPQHF
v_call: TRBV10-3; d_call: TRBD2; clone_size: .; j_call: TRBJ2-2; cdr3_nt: TGTGCCATCAGCGAGGACGGCTCCGGGACTAGTCTTTCCGGGGAGCTGTTTTTT; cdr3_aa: CAISEDGSGTSLSGELFF
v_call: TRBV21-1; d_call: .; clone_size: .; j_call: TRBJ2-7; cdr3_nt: TGTGCCAGCAGCCGGTCAGGTAACGAGCAGTACTTC; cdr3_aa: CASSRSGNEQYF
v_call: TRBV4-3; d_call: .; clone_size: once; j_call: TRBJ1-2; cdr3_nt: TGCGCCAGCAGCCAAGATCGTCTGTCTGTCGGGGTCGGCTACACCTTC; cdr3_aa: CASSQDRLSVGVGYTF
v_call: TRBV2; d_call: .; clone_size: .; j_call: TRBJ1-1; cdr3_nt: TGTGCCAGCAGACGGGGAGCGACGACAGCTTTCTTT; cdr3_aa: CASRRGATTAFF
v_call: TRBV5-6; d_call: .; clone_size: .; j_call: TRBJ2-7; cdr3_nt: TGTGCCAGCAGTTCCGGGTACAGGCTAAAGTACGAGCAGTACTTC; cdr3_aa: CASSSGYRLKYEQYF
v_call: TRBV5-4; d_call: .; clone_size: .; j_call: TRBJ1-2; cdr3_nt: TGTGCCAGCAGCCCTGAACAGGGCAGCTATGGCTACACCTTC; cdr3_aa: CASSPEQGSYGYTF
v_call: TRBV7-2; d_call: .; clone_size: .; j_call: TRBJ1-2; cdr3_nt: TGTGCCACCAAGTGGGCAACTAACTATGGCTACACCTTC; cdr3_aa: CATKWATNYGYTF
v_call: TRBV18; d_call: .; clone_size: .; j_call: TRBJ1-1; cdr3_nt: TGTGCCAGCACCGGACAGACGAACACTGAAGCTTTCTTT; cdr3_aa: CASTGQTNTEAFF
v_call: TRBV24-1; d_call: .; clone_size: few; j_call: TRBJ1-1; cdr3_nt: TGTGCCACCAGTGAATTCGGTGAAGCTTTCTTT; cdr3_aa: CATSEFGEAFF
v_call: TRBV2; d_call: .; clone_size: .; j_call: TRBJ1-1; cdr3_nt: TGTGCCAGCATGGGCAGCCTCCTGAACACTGAAGCTTTCTTT; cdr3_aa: CASMGSLLNTEAFF
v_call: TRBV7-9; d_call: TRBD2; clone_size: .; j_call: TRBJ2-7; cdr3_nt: TGTGCCAGCCGGGAGGAAAACTATTACGAGCAGTACTTC; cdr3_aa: CASREENYYEQYF
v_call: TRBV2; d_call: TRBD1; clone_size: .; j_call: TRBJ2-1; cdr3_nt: TGTGCCAGCAGTGTAACAGGGGGCGTGAGTCGGGGGCTCTTC; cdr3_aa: CASSVTGGVSRGLF
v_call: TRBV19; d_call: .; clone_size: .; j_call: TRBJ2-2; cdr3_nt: TGTGCCAGTAGTATAGGCAGGATACTCACCGGGGAGCTGTTTTTT; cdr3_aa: CASSIGRILTGELFF